The 25 T cell receptor beta chains presented below share a single source sample, sequenced in a study of response to subunit inactivated influenza vaccine. Each CDR3 protein gets one entry after TCRdb re-called the RT-PCR reads with MiXCR. The sample consists of 450,000 to 550,000 distinct CDR3 sequences, about 25% of them appearing once. Sequenced here: CD4+ T cells sorted from PBMCs, sampled 4 to 6 days after vaccination. The receptors originated from a man between 50 and 59 years old who received an inactivated influenza vaccine.

The rearrangement links TRBV27 to TRBJ2-7; D unclear. The CDR3 has 13 amino acids. Trimming shortened V by 2 bases and J by 1 base, and 6 bases separated the two germline ends. CDR1 and CDR2 from the germline V gene are MNHEY and SMNVEV (reference sequence). The chain's CDR3 is CASSLKASYEQYF. In DNA form, the CDR3 reads TGTGCCAGCAGTTTAAAGGCTTCCTACGAGCAGTACTTC.

This clonotype showed up just a few times. The chain couples TRBV7-9 to TRBJ2-5, with 8 positions matching TRBD2. CDR1 is SEHNR, CDR2 FQNEAQ, per germline (reference sequence). The V and J ends lost 4 bases and 1 base, in that order; junction bases with no gene match: 8. CDR3 length equals 16 residues. CDR3 in DNA: TGTGCCAGCAGCTCAACCCGGGGGGGGTTCCAAGAGACCCAGTACTTC. Protein product: CASSSTRGGFQETQYF.

There are a few counts of this clonotype. This chain links TRBV5-1 with TRBJ2-7; the match to TRBD2 covers 14 bases. Per germline, CDR1 SGHRS and CDR2 YFSETQ. The CDR3 loop spans 17 amino acids. Trimming removed 4 bases from V and 2 bases from J; junction bases left unmatched: 8. The CDR3 nucleotides read TGCGCCAGCAGCCGAGGACTAGCGGGAGGACTTCCCTACGAGCAGTACTTC. Amino acid sequence: CASSRGLAGGLPYEQYF.

This clonotype appeared a few times. The chain employs TRBV5-4 and TRBJ2-7; 8 bases agree with TRBD1. With V trimmed by 4 bases and J by 6 bases, 3 bases remained unmatched. Germline CDR1 reads SGHNT; CDR2 reads YYREEE (reference sequence). There are 12 residues in the CDR3. This CDR3 reads CASSHDRGEQYF. Written as DNA, the CDR3 is TGTGCCAGCAGCCATGACAGGGGCGAGCAGTACTTC.

This clonotype was seen a few times. Here the CDR3 DNA reads TGTGCCAGCAGTGTCGACCTTAGCAGCTCCTACAATGAGCAGTTCTTC. Its translation: CASSVDLSSSYNEQFF. V and J are TRBV12-3 or TRBV12-4 and TRBJ2-1; the D is unclear. V was trimmed by 5 bases and J by 0 bases, leaving 14 bases between them. The CDR3 sequence is 16 residues long.

The chain employs TRBV10-3 and TRBJ2-3; 11 nucleotides line up with TRBD2. Per the germline V gene, CDR1 is ENHRY and CDR2 is SYGVKD. The CDR3 runs to 17 residues. V gave up 10 bases and J gave up 0 bases; unmatched junction bases: 12. The DNA for the CDR3 is TGTGCCACCGTTGGGGCGACTAGCGGGACTAGCACAGATACGCAGTATTTT. This translates into CATVGATSGTSTDTQYF.

This clonotype was counted between two and nine times. The rearrangement joins TRBV4-3 to TRBJ2-7; D unresolved. This CDR3 comprises 13 residues. Trimming pared 0 bases from V and 10 bases from J, leaving 13 bases between. Germline V CDR1 and CDR2: LGHNA, YSLEER. Written as DNA, the CDR3 is TGCGCCAGCAGCCAAGATCTGGGCAGAGTACAGTACTTC. As protein: CASSQDLGRVQYF.

The chain joins TRBV5-1 to TRBJ2-2; D might be TRBD2 (6 bases). Germline loops: CDR1 SGHRS, CDR2 YFSETQ. The V gene lost 1 base and the J gene lost 4 bases, with 11 bases spanning the gap. The length of the CDR3 is 15 residues. This CDR3 reads CASSLNPAGTGELFF. In nucleotides, the CDR3 is TGCGCCAGCAGCTTGAACCCAGCGGGCACCGGGGAGCTGTTTTTT.

This chain connects TRBV27 to TRBJ1-1, with TRBD1 as a possible D gene (6 bases). Germline V gives CDR1 MNHEY, CDR2 SMNVEV (reference sequence). The length of the CDR3 is 11 residues. V lost 9 bases to trimming and J lost 4 bases, with 9 bases between them. The CDR3 loop is CASTGPTEAFF. CDR3 DNA: TGTGCCAGTACAGGGCCCACTGAAGCTTTCTTT.

This clonotype has more than one count but fewer than ten. This sequence joins TRBV7-2 and TRBJ2-2; tentative D call: TRBD1 (6 bases). V shed 2 bases and J shed 9 bases, with 13 bases lying between them. This CDR3 has 14 amino acids. Germline assignment: CDR1 SGHTA and CDR2 FQGNSA. In DNA form, the CDR3 reads TGTGCCAGCAGCTTAAGAGGGGGTAATAGGGAGCTGTTTTTT. This codes for CASSLRGGNRELFF.

This clonotype was counted between two and nine times. This chain connects TRBV12-3 or TRBV12-4 to TRBJ2-1, with a possible D match to TRBD1 (6 bases). This CDR3 is built from 16 residues. The germline V and J ends were trimmed by 6 bases and 3 bases, with 18 bases remaining between them. DNA of the CDR3: TGTGCCAGCAGAACCCAACAGGGTTATTTCTACAATGAGCAGTTCTTC. This encodes CASRTQQGYFYNEQFF.

The table lists this clonotype with a few counts. The chain links TRBV20-1 to TRBJ2-1; TRBD1 aligns across 7 bases. The germline V gene has CDR1 DFQATT and CDR2 SNEGSKA (reference sequence). CDR3 length: 17 residues. The V and J ends lost 1 base and 0 bases, in that order; junction bases with no gene match: 9. CDR3 in DNA: TGCAGTGCTAGAGGCCAAAACAGGGGAAGCTCCTACAATGAGCAGTTCTTC. The encoded protein is CSARGQNRGSSYNEQFF.

This clonotype was observed at least ten times. The chain carries TRBV29-1 and TRBJ2-5, with a tentative D call TRBD1 (5 bases). V was clipped by 6 bases and J by 2 bases, with 7 bases between them. The CDR3 is 11 amino acids. Germline CDR1 and CDR2: SQVTM and ANQGSEA. DNA of the CDR3: TGCAGCGTAAGACAGCAAGAGACCCAGTACTTC. Residues: CSVRQQETQYF.

This clonotype was seen at least ten times. The chain recombines TRBV18 with TRBJ2-5; D unclear. Germline V lookup: CDR1 KGHSH, CDR2 LQKENI. This CDR3 comprises 13 residues. V lost 4 bases, J lost 1 base, and 7 bases lay in between. The CDR3 DNA reads TGTGCCAGCTCACGACCCGCCCAAGAGACCCAGTACTTC. Protein sequence: CASSRPAQETQYF.

The table lists this clonotype with many counts. The gene calls are TRBV29-1 and TRBJ2-7; 7 bases are a match to TRBD1. The CDR3 has 13 residues. The V segment lost 6 bases and the J segment 0 bases; nucleotides outside the gene matches: 5. Looked up from germline, CDR1 is SQVTM and CDR2 is ANQGSEA. CDR3 coding DNA: TGCAGCGTGAGGGGGCAATCCTCCTACGAGCAGTACTTC. This sequence encodes CSVRGQSSYEQYF.

V is TRBV6-5 and J is TRBJ1-1; possibly TRBD1 for D (6 bases). The CDR3 consists of 11 residues. Trimming stripped 5 bases from V and 11 bases from J, with 12 bases between. In germline, CDR1 is MNHEY, CDR2 SVGAGI. The CDR3 nucleotides read TGTGCCAGCAGTCACGGAGGGGGGGCTTTCTTT. It codes for CASSHGGGAFF.

Only a few counts were recorded for this clonotype. The rearrangement links TRBV19 to TRBJ2-2; perhaps TRBD1 as D (6 bases). The V end lost 7 bases, the J end lost 1 base, and 13 bases lay between the germline ends. The CDR3 is made up of 15 amino acids. Germline V CDR1 and CDR2: LNHDA, SQIVND (reference sequence). CDR3: CASKTGHLNTGELFF. As DNA, the CDR3 is TGTGCCAGTAAAACGGGACACCTGAACACCGGGGAGCTGTTTTTT. Based on the CDR3 plus reference TRBV19 and TRBJ2-2, the full variable domain is DGGITQSPKYLFRKEGQNVTLSCEQNLNHDAMYWYRQDPGQGLRLIYYSQIVNDFQKGDIAEGYSVSREKKESFPLTVTSAQKNPTAFYLCASKTGHLNTGELFFGEGSRLTVL.

This clonotype was counted between two and nine times. The chain links TRBV29-1 to TRBJ2-1; no clear D gene. CDR3 length equals 13 residues. V was clipped by 6 bases and J by 6 bases, with 15 bases between them. The germline CDR1 and CDR2 sequences are SQVTM and ANQGSEA. CDR3 amino acids: CSVTKRSGNEQFF. DNA for the CDR3: TGCAGCGTGACGAAAAGGAGTGGCAATGAGCAGTTCTTC.

This chain uses TRBV20-1 with TRBJ2-5; the match to TRBD1 covers 7 bases. V was clipped by 5 bases and J by 2 bases; unmatched bases: 2. The CDR3 runs to 12 residues. Germline V gene sequence: CDR1 DFQATT, CDR2 SNEGSKA (reference sequence). The CDR3 loop reads CSAGTAQETQYF. The CDR3 coding sequence is TGCAGTGCTGGGACAGCACAAGAGACCCAGTACTTC.

This clonotype was seen more than once but under ten times. This sequence joins TRBV15 and TRBJ1-2; D may be TRBD1 (6 bases). V lost 2 bases to trimming and J lost 2 bases, with 9 bases between them. Germline CDR1 and CDR2: LNHNV and YYDKDF (reference sequence). CDR3 size: 14 residues. CDR3 region: CATSRLGANYGYTF. In nucleotides, the CDR3 is TGTGCCACCAGCAGATTGGGGGCGAACTATGGCTACACCTTC.

This clonotype was detected a few times. The V call is TRBV7-9, the J call TRBJ2-3; D gene uncertain. Germline CDR1 is SEHNR and CDR2 is FQNEAQ (reference sequence). This CDR3 is built from 12 residues. V was shortened by 7 bases and J by 6 bases, with 11 bases between the two germline ends. The CDR3 reads CASTLWGDTQYF. CDR3 coding DNA: TGTGCCAGCACCCTCTGGGGTGATACGCAGTATTTT.

This clonotype has more than one count but fewer than ten. This chain links TRBV7-9 with TRBJ1-2; 7 nucleotides line up with TRBD1. The V segment lost 5 bases and the J segment 4 bases; nucleotides outside the gene matches: 7. The germline gives CDR1 SEHNR, CDR2 FQNEAQ (reference sequence). The CDR3 consists of 14 residues. The DNA for the CDR3 is TGTGCCAGCAGCCCCATGAACAGGGGCTATGGCTACACCTTC. Protein: CASSPMNRGYGYTF.

The chain carries TRBV5-1 and TRBJ1-6, with a possible D match to TRBD1 (5 bases). V shed 0 bases and J shed 9 bases, with 13 bases lying between them. Germline CDR1 SGHRS, CDR2 YFSETQ. The CDR3 consists of 15 residues. The CDR3 DNA follows: TGCGCCAGCAGCTTGGTAGGCAGGGAGAGTTCACCCCTCCACTTT. It is translated as CASSLVGRESSPLHF.

The J gene is TRBJ1-6, the V gene TRBV6-2 or TRBV6-3, with D uncertain. Trimming removed 6 bases at V and 15 bases at J, with 21 bases between. This CDR3 comprises 14 residues. CDR1 and CDR2 (germline): MNHEY, SVGEGT. The CDR3 loop is CASRASKAANRLHF. DNA for the CDR3: TGTGCCAGCAGGGCCTCGAAGGCTGCAAATCGCCTCCACTTT.

The chain combines TRBV6-2 or TRBV6-3 with TRBJ2-7, with D perhaps TRBD1 (5 bases). V lost 6 bases and J 2 bases, leaving 8 bases between the germline ends. The CDR3 runs 12 residues. Germline CDR1 and CDR2: MNHEY and SVGEGT. Written as DNA, the CDR3 is TGTGCCAGCAGGGACACCACCTACGAGCAGTACTTC. It codes for CASRDTTYEQYF.